This TCR beta chain is from a study of patients and donors after allogeneic stem cell transplantation. Using its own MiXCR run on the RT-PCR reads, TCRdb lists one record per CDR3 protein. The repertoire holds 150,000 to 200,000 distinct CDR3 sequences, with approximately 28% as singletons. V was clipped by 8 bases and J by 3 bases, with 2 bases between them. The CDR3 is made up of 9 amino acids. CDR1 is MNHEY and CDR2 is SVGEGT in the germline V gene. Sequenced material: blood, either unsorted or a sorted T cell fraction (not recorded which). This rearrangement joins TRBV6-2 or TRBV6-3 to TRBJ2-7; D unresolved. This receptor was identified in a human donor who was either an allogeneic HSCT recipient or a stem cell or donor lymphocyte infusion donor (not recorded which). It is not recorded whose cells these are; they may come from a transplant donor. The CDR3 loop reads CASGYEQYF. CDR3 DNA: TGTGCCAGCGGCTACGAGCAGTACTTC.